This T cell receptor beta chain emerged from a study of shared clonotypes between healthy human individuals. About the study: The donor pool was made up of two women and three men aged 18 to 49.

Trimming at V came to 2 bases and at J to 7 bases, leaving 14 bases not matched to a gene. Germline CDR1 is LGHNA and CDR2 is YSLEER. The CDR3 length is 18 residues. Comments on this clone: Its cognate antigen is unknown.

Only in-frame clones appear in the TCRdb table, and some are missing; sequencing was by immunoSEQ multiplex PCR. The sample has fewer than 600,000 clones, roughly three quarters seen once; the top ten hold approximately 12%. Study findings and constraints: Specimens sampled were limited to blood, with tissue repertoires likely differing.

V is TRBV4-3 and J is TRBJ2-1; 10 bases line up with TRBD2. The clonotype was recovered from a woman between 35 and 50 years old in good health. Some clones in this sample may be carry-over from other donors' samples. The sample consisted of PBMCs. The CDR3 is CASSQTAYSGRTLNEQFF. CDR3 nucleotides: TGCGCCAGCAGCCAAACCGCCTATAGCGGGAGGACGTTGAATGAGCAGTTCTTC.